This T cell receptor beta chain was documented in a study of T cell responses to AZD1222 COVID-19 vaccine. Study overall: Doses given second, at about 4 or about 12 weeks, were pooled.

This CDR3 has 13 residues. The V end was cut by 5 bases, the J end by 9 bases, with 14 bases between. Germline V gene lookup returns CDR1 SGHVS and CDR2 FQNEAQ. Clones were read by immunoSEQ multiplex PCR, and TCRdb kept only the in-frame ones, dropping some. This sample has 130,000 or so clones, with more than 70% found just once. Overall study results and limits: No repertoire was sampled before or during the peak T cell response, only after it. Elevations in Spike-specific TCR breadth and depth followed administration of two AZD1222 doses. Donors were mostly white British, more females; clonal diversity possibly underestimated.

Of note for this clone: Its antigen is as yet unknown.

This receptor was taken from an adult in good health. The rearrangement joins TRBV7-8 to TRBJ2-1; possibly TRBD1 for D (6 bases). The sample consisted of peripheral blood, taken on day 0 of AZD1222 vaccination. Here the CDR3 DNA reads TGTGCCAGCAGCCGTCGGGAAGGGGGTGAGCAGTTCTTC. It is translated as CASSRREGGEQFF. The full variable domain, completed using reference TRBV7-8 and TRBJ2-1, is GAGVSQSPRYKVAKRGQDVALRCDPISGHVSLFWYQQALGQGPEFLTYFQNEAQLDKSGLPSDRFFAERPEGSVSTLKIQRTQQEDSAVYLCASSRREGGEQFFGPGTRLTVL.